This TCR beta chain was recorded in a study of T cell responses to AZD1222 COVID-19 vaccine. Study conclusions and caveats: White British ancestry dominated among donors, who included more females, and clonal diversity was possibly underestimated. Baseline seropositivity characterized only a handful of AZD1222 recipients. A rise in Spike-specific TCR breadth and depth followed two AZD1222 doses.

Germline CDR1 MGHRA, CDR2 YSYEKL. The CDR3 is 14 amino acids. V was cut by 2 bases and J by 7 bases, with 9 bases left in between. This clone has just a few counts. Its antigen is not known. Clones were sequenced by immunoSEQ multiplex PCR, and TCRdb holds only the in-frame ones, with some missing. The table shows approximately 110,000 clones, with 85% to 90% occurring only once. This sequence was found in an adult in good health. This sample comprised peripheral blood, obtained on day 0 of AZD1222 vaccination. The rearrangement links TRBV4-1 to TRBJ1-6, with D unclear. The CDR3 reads CASSQLRGNSPLHF. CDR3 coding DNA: TGCGCCAGCAGCCAATTGAGAGGGAATTCACCCCTCCACTTT.